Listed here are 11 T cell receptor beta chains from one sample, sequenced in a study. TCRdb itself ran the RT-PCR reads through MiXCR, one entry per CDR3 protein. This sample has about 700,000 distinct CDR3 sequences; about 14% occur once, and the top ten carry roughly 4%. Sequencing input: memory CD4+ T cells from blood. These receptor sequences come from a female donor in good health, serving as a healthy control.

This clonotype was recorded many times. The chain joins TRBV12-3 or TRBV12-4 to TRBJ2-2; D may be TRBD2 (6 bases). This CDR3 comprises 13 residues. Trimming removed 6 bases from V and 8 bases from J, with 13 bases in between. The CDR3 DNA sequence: TGTGCCAGCAGCCCAGACCGGGGGGGGGAGCTGTTTTTT. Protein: CASSPDRGGELFF.

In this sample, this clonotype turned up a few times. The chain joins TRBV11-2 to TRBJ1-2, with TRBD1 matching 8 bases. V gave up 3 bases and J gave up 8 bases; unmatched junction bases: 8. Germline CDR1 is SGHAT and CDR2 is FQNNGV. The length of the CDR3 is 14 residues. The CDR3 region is CASSFADRGGGYTF. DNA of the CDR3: TGTGCCAGCAGCTTCGCCGACAGGGGAGGCGGCTACACCTTC. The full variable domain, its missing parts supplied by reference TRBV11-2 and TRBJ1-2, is EAGVAQSPRYKIIEKRQSVAFWCNPISGHATLYWYQQILGQGPKLLIQFQNNGVVDDSQLPKDRFSAERLKGVDSTLKIQPAKLEDSAVYLCASSFADRGGGYTFGSGTRLTVV.

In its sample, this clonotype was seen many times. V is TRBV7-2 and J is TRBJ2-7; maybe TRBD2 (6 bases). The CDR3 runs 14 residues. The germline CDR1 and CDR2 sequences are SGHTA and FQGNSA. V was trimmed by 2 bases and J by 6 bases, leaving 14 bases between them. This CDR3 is CASSLLGGPSEQYF. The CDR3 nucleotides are TGTGCCAGCAGCTTATTAGGAGGGCCAAGCGAGCAGTACTTC. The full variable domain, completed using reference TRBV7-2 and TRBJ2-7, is GAGVSQSPSNKVTEKGKDVELRCDPISGHTALYWYRQSLGQGLEFLIYFQGNSAPDKSGLPSDRFSAERTGGSVSTLTIQRTQQEDSAVYLCASSLLGGPSEQYFGPGTRLTVT.

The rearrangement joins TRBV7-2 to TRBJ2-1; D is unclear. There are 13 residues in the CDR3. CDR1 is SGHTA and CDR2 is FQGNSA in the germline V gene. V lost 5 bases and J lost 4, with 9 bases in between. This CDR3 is CASSADGYNEQFF. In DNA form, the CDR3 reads TGTGCCAGCAGCGCCGACGGTTACAATGAGCAGTTCTTC.

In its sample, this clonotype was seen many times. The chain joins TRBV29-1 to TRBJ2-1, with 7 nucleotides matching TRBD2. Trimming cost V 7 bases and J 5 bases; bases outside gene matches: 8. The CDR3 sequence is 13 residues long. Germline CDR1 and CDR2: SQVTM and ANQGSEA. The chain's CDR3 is CSATGLLNNEQFF. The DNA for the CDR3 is TGCAGCGCAACGGGACTACTAAACAATGAGCAGTTCTTC.

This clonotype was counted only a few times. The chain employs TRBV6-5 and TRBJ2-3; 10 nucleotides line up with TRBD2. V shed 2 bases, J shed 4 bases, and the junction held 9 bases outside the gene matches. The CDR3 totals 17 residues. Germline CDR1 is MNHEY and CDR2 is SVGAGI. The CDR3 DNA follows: TGTGCCAGCAGTTACACCCTCCTAGCGGGAGAGCCAGATACGCAGTATTTT. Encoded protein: CASSYTLLAGEPDTQYF.

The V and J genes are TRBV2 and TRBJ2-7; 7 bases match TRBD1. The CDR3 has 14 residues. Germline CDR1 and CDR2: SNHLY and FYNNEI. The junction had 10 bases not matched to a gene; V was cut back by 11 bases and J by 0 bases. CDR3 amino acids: CAVPTGTNSYEQYF. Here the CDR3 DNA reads TGTGCCGTCCCGACAGGGACAAACTCCTACGAGCAGTACTTC. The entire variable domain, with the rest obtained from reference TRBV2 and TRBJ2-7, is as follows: EPEVTQTPSHQVTQMGQEVILRCVPISNHLYFYWYRQILGQKVEFLVSFYNNEISEKSEIFDDQFSVERPDGSNFTLKIRSTKLEDSAMYFCAVPTGTNSYEQYFGPGTRLTVT.

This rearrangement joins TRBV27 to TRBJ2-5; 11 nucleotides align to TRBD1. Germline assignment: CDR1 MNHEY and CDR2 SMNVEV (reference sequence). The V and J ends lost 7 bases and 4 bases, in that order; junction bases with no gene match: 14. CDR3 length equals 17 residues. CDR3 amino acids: CASIPNFGQGAGETQYF. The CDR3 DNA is TGTGCCAGCATACCAAACTTTGGACAGGGGGCCGGAGAGACCCAGTACTTC.

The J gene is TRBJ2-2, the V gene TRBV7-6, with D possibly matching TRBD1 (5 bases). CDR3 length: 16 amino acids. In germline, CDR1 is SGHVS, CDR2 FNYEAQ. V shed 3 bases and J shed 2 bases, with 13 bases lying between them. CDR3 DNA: TGTGCCAGCAGCTTGCGCCAGGGCGTAAACACCGGGGAGCTGTTTTTT. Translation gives CASSLRQGVNTGELFF.

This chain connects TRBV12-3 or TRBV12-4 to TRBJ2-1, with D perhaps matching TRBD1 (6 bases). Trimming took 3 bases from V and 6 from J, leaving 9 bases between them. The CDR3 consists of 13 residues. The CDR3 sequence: CASSFSTGNEQFF. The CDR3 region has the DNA TGTGCCAGCAGTTTTTCGACAGGCAATGAGCAGTTCTTC.

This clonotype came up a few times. As DNA, the CDR3 is TGCAGTGCTCCCCGAGAAAACTATGGCTACACCTTC. It codes for CSAPRENYGYTF. The chain uses TRBV20-1 and TRBJ1-2; D is undetermined. The CDR3 totals 12 residues. Trimming pared 5 bases from V and 2 bases from J, leaving 9 bases between. Per germline, CDR1 DFQATT and CDR2 SNEGSKA (reference sequence).